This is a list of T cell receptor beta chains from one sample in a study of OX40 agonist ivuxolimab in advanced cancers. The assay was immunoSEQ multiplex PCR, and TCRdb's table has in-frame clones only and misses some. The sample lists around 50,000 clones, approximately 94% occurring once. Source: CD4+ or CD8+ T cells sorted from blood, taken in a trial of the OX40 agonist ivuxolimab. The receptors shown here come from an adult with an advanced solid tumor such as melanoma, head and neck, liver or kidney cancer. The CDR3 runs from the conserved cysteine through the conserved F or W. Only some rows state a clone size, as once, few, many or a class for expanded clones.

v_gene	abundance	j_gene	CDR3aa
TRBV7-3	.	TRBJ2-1	CASSTRLGEQFF
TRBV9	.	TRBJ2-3	CASSAGTSGVFTDTQYF
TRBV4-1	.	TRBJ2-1	CASSQDTWTSLSYNEQFF
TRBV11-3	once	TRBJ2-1	CASSSWTSGVGPDEQFF
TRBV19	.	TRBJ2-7	CASSMTGYEQYF
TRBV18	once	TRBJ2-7	CASSPTSGSPNEQYF
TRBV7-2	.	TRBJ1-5	CASSLAAGVSNQPQHF
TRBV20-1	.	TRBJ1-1	CSASGGTEAFF
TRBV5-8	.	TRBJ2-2	CASSTGVRELFF
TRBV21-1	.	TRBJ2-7	CASSKRLPPSYEQYF
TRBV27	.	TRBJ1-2	CASSSDSDYGYTF
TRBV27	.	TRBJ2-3	CASSGTSWTDTQYF
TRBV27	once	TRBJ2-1	CASSREAGPNEQFF
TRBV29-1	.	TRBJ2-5	CSVVASSETQYF
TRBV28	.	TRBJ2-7	CASSFGYEQYF
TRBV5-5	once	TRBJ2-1	CASSLDPGVGNEQFF
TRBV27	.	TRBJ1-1	CASSLGTHTEAFF
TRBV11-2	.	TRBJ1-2	CASSLESDSYGYTF
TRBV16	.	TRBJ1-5	CASSQWAGNQPQHF
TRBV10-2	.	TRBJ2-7	CASSETALAGVYEQYF
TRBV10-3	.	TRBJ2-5	CAISGGLAGDWETQYF
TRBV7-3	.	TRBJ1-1	CATSAGQNTEAFF
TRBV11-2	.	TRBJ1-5	CASSLGNNQPQHF
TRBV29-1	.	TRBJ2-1	CSVVGHNEQFF
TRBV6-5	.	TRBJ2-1	CASSRYNRDNEQFF
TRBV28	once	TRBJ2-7	CASSPLAGPLESSYEQYF
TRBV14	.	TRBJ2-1	CASSLTGGLNEQFF
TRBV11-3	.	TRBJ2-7	CASSLTRVMYEQYF
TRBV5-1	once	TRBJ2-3	CASSFPTDTQYF
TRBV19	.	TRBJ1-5	CASIGGDQPQHF
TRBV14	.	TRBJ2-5	CASRGAGPSLYQETQYF
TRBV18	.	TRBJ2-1	CASSDETVEQFF
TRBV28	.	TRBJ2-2	CASSLPSGRAGELFF
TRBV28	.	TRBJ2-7	CASSMLAGDYEQYF
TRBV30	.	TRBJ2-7	CAWNVGPYEQYF
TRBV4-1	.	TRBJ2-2	CASSHTSQVELFF
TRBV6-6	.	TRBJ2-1	CASSYSSGGPANEQFF
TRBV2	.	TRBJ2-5	CASWGGETQYF
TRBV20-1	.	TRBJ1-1	CSARVEGGAFF
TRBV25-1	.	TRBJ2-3	CASTTSGIWGTDTQYF
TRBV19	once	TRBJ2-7	CASSILGSDEQYF
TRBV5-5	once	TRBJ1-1	CASSWWTVYTEAFF
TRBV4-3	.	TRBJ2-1	CASSQHRLGGSGNEQFF
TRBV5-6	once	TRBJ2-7	CASSRGLQQYF
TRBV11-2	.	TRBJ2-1	CASSFPMGQGTTYNEQFF